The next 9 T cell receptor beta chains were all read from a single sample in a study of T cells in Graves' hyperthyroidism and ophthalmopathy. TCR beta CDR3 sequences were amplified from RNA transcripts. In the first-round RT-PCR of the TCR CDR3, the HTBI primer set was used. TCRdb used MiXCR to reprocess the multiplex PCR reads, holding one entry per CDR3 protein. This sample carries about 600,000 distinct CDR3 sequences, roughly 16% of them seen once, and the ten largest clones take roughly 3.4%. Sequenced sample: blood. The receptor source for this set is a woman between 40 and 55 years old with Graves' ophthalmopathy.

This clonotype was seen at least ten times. The CDR3 region is CAWTGVHYGYTF. In DNA form, the CDR3 reads TGTGCCTGGACGGGGGTCCACTATGGCTACACCTTC. The chain has TRBV30 and TRBJ1-2; possibly TRBD1 for D (5 bases). CDR1 GTSNPN and CDR2 SVGIG come from the germline V gene (reference sequence). The CDR3 contains 12 residues. V was trimmed by 4 bases and J by 3 bases, leaving 9 bases between them.

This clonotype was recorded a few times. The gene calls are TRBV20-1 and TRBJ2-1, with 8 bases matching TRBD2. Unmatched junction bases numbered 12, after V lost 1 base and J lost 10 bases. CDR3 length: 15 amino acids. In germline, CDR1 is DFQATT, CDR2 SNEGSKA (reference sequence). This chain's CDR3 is CSARVPGSGGKEQFF. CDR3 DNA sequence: TGCAGTGCTAGAGTTCCCGGTTCGGGGGGGAAGGAGCAGTTCTTC.

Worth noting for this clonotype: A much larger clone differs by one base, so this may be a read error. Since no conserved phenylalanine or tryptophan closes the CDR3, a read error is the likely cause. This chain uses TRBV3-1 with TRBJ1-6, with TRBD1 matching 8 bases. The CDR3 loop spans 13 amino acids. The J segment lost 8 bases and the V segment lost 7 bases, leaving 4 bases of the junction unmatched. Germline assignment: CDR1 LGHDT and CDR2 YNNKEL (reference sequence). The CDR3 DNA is TGTGCCAGCAACAGGGGGATGGATTCACCCCTCCACTCT. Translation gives CASNRGMDSPLHS.

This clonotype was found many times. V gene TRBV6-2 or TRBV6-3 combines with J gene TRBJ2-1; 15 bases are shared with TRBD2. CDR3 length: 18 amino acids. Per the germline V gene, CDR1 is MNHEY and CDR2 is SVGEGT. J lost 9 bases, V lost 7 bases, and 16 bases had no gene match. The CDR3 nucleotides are TGTGCCAGCACCCCCCGGACTAGCGGGGGGGATAATGTGGGTGAGCAGTTCTTC. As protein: CASTPRTSGGDNVGEQFF.

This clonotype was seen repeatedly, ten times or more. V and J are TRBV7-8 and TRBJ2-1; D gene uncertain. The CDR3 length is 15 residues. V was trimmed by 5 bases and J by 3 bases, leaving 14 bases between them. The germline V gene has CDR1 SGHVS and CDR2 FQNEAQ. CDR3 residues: CASSPSGTNYNEQFF. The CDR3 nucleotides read TGTGCCAGCAGCCCGTCAGGCACCAACTACAATGAGCAGTTCTTC. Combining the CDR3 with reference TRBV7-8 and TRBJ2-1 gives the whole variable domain GAGVSQSPRYKVAKRGQDVALRCDPISGHVSLFWYQQALGQGPEFLTYFQNEAQLDKSGLPSDRFFAERPEGSVSTLKIQRTQQEDSAVYLCASSPSGTNYNEQFFGPGTRLTVL.

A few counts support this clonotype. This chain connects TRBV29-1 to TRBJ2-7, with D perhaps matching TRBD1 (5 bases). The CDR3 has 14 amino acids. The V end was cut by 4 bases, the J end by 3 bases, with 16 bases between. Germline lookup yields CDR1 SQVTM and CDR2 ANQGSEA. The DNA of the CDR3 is TGCAGCGTTGCACAGGACACCTCAAACTACGAGCAGTACTTC. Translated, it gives CSVAQDTSNYEQYF.

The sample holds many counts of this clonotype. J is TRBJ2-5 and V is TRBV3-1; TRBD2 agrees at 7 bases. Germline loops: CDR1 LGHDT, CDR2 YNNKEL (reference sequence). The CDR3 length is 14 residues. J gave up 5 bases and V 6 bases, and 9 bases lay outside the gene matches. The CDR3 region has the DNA TGTGCCAGCAGACCGCGGGGGACTGGGGAGACCCAGTACTTC. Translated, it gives CASRPRGTGETQYF.

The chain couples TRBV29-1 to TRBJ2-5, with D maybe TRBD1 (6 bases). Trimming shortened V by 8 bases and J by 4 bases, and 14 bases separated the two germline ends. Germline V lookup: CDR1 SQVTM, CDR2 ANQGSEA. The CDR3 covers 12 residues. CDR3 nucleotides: TGCAGCTCGAAACAGGGTGGAGAGACCCAGTACTTC. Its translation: CSSKQGGETQYF.

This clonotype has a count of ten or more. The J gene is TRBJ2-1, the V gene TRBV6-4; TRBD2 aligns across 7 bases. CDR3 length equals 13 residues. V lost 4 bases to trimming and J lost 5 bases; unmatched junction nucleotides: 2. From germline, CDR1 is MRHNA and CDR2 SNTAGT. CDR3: CASSVGTNNEQFF. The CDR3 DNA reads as TGTGCCAGCAGTGTAGGGACTAACAATGAGCAGTTCTTC.